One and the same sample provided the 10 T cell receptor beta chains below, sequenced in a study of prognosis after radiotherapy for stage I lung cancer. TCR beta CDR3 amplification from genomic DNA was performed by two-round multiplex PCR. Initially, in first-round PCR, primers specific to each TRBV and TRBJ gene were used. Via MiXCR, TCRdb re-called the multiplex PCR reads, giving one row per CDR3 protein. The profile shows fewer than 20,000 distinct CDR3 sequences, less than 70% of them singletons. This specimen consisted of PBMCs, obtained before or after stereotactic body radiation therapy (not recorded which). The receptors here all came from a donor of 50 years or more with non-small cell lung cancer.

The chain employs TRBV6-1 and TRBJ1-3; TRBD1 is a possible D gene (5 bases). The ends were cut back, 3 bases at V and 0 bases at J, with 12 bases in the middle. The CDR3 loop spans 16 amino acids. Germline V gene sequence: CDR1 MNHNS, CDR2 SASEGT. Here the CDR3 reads CASSEGGISSGNTIYF. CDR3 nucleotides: TGTGCCAGCAGTGAGGGGGGAATAAGCTCTGGAAACACCATATATTTT.

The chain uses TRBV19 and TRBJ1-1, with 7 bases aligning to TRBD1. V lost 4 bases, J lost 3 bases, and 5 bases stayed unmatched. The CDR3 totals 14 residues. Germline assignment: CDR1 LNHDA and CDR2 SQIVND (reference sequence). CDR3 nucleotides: TGTGCCAGTAGTACCGACAGGGACTACACTGAAGCTTTCTTT. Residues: CASSTDRDYTEAFF.

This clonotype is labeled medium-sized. In DNA, the CDR3 is TGTGCCAGCAGTGAGGGCATGGGCAATCAGCCCCAGCATTTT. As protein: CASSEGMGNQPQHF. The chain couples TRBV6-1 to TRBJ1-5; no clear D gene. The CDR3 is made up of 14 amino acids. Trimming removed 3 bases from V and 2 bases from J, with 8 bases in between. Germline V gene data show CDR1 as MNHNS and CDR2 as SASEGT.

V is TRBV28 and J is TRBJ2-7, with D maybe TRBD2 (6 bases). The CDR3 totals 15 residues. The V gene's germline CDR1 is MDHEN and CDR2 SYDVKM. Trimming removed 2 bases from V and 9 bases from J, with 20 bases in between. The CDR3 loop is CASSLEAAGGLLQYF. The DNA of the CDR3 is TGTGCCAGCAGTTTAGAAGCAGCGGGTGGCCTACTGCAGTACTTC.

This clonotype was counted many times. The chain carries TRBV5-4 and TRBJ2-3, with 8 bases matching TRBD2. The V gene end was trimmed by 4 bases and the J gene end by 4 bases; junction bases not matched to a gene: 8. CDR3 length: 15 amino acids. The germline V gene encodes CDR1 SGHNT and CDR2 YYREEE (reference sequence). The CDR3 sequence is CASSRRGLVADTQYF. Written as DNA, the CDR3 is TGTGCCAGCAGCCGGAGGGGACTAGTAGCAGATACGCAGTATTTT.

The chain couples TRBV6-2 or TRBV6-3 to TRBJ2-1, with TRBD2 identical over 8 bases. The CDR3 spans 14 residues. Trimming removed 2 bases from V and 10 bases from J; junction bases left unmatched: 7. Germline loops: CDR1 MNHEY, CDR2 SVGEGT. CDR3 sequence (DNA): TGTGCCAGCAGTTACACCCGGACTAGCCGGGAGCAGTTCTTC. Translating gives CASSYTRTSREQFF.

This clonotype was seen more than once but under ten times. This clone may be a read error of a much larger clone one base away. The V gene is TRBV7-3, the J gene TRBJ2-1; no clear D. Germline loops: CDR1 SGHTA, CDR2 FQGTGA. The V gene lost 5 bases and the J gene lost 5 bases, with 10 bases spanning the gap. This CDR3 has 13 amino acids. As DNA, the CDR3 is TGTGCCAGCAGCATAGCTAGAAACAATGAGCAGTTCTTC. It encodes CASSIARNNEQFF.

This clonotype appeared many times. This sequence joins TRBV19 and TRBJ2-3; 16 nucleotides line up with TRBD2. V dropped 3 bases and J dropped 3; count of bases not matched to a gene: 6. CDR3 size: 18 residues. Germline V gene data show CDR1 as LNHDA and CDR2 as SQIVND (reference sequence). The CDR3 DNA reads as TGTGCCAGTAGTATCCTGGGACTAGCGGGAGGGCCAACAGATACGCAGTATTTT. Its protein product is CASSILGLAGGPTDTQYF.

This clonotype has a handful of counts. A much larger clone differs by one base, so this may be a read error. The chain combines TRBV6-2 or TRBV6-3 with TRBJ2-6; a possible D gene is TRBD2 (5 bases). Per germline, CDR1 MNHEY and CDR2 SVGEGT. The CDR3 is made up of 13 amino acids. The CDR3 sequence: CASSYSRANFLTF. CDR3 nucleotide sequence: TGTGCCAGCAGTTACTCGAGGGCCAACTTCCTGACTTTC.

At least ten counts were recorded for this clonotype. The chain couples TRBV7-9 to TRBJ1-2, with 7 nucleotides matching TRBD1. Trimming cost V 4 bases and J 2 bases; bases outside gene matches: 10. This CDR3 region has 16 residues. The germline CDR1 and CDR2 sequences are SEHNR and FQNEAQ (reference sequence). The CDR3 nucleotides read TGTGCCAGCAGCTCCATACAGGGGAGAGGGAACTATGGCTACACCTTC. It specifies CASSSIQGRGNYGYTF. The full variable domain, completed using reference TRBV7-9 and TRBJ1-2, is DTGVSQNPRHKITKRGQNVTFRCDPISEHNRLYWYRQTLGQGPEFLTYFQNEAQLEKSRLLSDRFSAERPKGSFSTLEIQRTEQGDSAMYLCASSSIQGRGNYGYTFGSGTRLTVV.